This record concerns one T cell receptor beta chain sequence. Antigen specificity is unknown. The data originate from a study of radiotherapy plus CTLA-4 blockade in lung cancer. The overall study: Overall, 18% of patients showed an objective response, while around 34% attained disease control. Study-wide findings and caveats: Reported findings show early blood T cell clone dynamics, with interferon-beta, best predicted response. The study found tumor-derived TCR clones expanded in blood after radiotherapy plus ipilimumab.

In chemo-refractory metastatic non-small-cell lung cancer, patients got ipilimumab CTLA-4 blockade together with focal radiation. Assay: immunoSEQ multiplex PCR; the TCRdb copy retains only in-frame clones and omits some. Counted here are around 38,000 clones, approximately 86% occurring once; the ten biggest clones make up less than 25%. V shed 11 bases and J 9 bases; nucleotides not matched to a gene: 12. CDR1 is SNHLY and CDR2 is FYNNEI in the germline V gene. The CDR3 length is 14 residues. V is TRBV2 and J is TRBJ2-4, with 11 bases identical to TRBD2. The sequencing here drew on peripheral blood, taken from a patient treated with radiotherapy plus ipilimumab. The TCR originated in a human donor with non-small cell lung cancer whose response to radiotherapy plus ipilimumab could not be evaluated. The CDR3 nucleotides read TGTGCCCTATCTGGACTAGCGGGCCGGGGCATTCAGTACTTC. Translated: CALSGLAGRGIQYF. The variable domain in full, with the rest retrieved from reference TRBV2 and TRBJ2-4, is EPEVTQTPSHQVTQMGQEVILRCVPISNHLYFYWYRQILGQKVEFLVSFYNNEISEKSEIFDDQFSVERPDGSNFTLKIRSTKLEDSAMYFCALSGLAGRGIQYFGAGTRLSVL.